This is a list of T cell receptor beta chains from one sample in a study of blood T cell repertoires in COVID-19. The repertoire was sequenced with immunoSEQ multiplex PCR; TCRdb's copy has only in-frame clones and lacks some. The data contain approximately 100,000 clones, over 70% of them singletons. The sequenced material came from peripheral blood. These TCRs come from a human donor in a cohort sampled during active or convalescent COVID-19. The CDR3 runs from the conserved cysteine through the conserved F or W. The D gene is left open where the match is weak. Expanded clones are given a class, and other clones once, few, many or no size at all.

clone_size j_call v_call d_call cdr3_aa cdr3_nt
- TRBJ1-6 TRBV30 TRBD1 CAWSVLGQGAGPLHF TGTGCCTGGAGTGTACTGGGACAGGGGGCGGGACCCCTCCACTTT
- TRBJ2-7 TRBV4-1 TRBD1 CASSRGQGSDEQYF TGCGCCAGCAGCCGTGGACAGGGGAGCGACGAGCAGTACTTC
- TRBJ1-5 TRBV30 TRBD1 CAWTPRGEGNQPQHF TGTGCCTGGACCCCCAGGGGGGAAGGCAATCAGCCCCAGCATTTT
- TRBJ2-7 TRBV2 TRBD2 CASMLASGVEQYF TGTGCCAGCATGTTGGCTAGCGGGGTCGAGCAGTACTTC
- TRBJ2-7 TRBV25-1 TRBD1 CASRQGSEQYF TGTGCCAGCAGACAGGGGTCCGAGCAGTACTTC
- TRBJ1-1 TRBV25-1 TRBD1 CASRNPGGNTEAFF TGTGCCAGCAGGAACCCAGGGGGGAACACTGAAGCTTTCTTT
- TRBJ1-1 TRBV29-1 TRBD1 CSVRSDRDFQAFF TGCAGCGTTCGCTCGGACAGGGATTTTCAAGCTTTCTTT
- TRBJ2-3 TRBV2 - CASGLSPGDTQYF TGTGCCAGCGGCTTGTCTCCGGGAGATACGCAGTATTTT
once TRBJ2-6 TRBV25-1 TRBD2 CASRGWTSGLSGANVLTF TGTGCCAGCAGAGGATGGACTAGCGGCCTCTCTGGGGCCAACGTCCTGACTTTC
- TRBJ1-1 TRBV6-6 - CASSSYPGNHPGAFF TGTGCCAGCAGTTCCTACCCCGGGAATCACCCCGGCGCTTTCTTT
- TRBJ1-1 TRBV18 - CASSPPAGWNTEAFF TGTGCCAGCTCACCACCAGCCGGGTGGAACACTGAAGCTTTCTTT
- TRBJ1-6 TRBV27 - CASSHGGGVIKSSYNSPLHF TGTGCCAGCAGCCATGGGGGCGGAGTCATCAAAAGCTCCTATAATTCACCCCTCCACTTT
- TRBJ2-2 TRBV5-1 TRBD2 CASSPGTSLNTGELFF TGCGCCAGCAGCCCGGGGACTAGCCTCAACACCGGGGAGCTGTTTTTT
- TRBJ2-1 TRBV6-5 TRBD2 CASIAGGNEQFF TGTGCCAGCATAGCGGGAGGCAATGAGCAGTTCTTC
- TRBJ2-4 TRBV11-3 TRBD1 CASSLDRYRGAKNIQYF TGTGCCAGCAGCTTAGATAGGTACAGGGGTGCCAAAAACATTCAGTACTTC
- TRBJ2-2 TRBV19 TRBD2 CASSMLSGGNTGELFF TGTGCCAGTAGTATGCTTTCGGGGGGGAACACCGGGGAGCTGTTTTTT
- TRBJ1-3 TRBV27 - CASSAGYPFRNTIYF TGTGCCAGCAGTGCCGGGTACCCCTTCAGAAACACCATATATTTT
- TRBJ2-2 TRBV4-1 - CASSQVNAGELFF TGCGCCAGCAGCCAAGTTAATGCCGGGGAGCTGTTTTTT
- TRBJ2-3 TRBV19 - CASSTLDSRIPDTQYF TGTGCCAGTAGTACCCTGGACAGTAGAATTCCAGATACGCAGTATTTT
- TRBJ1-2 TRBV2 TRBD1 CASRGTGRANYGYTF TGTGCCAGCAGAGGGACAGGGCGAGCTAACTATGGCTACACCTTC
- TRBJ2-7 TRBV24-1 TRBD2 CATSDSPTSGVPTYEQYF TGTGCCACCAGTGATTCGCCGACTAGCGGGGTTCCAACCTACGAGCAGTACTTC
few TRBJ1-1 TRBV19 TRBD1 CASSIDRTGRDTEAFF TGTGCCAGTAGTATAGATCGGACAGGGCGTGACACTGAAGCTTTCTTT
- TRBJ1-1 TRBV9 - CASSETAVGGGTEAFF TGTGCCAGCAGCGAGACCGCGGTGGGCGGGGGCACTGAAGCTTTCTTT
- TRBJ1-3 TRBV6-2/TRBV6-3 - CASSYSPRGPENSGNTIYF TGTGCCAGCAGTTACTCGCCGCGGGGTCCTGAAAACTCTGGAAACACCATATATTTT
many TRBJ2-7 TRBV4-1 TRBD2 CASSHLGTSGYEQYF TGCGCCAGCAGCCATTTAGGGACTAGCGGCTACGAGCAGTACTTC
- TRBJ2-4 TRBV27 - CASSGIRGKNIQYF TGTGCCAGCAGTGGCATCAGGGGAAAAAACATTCAGTACTTC
- TRBJ1-1 TRBV3-1/TRBV3-2 TRBD1 CASSQPRQGIMNTEAFF TGTGCCAGCAGCCAACCACGACAGGGGATAATGAACACTGAAGCTTTCTTT
- TRBJ1-3 TRBV6-1 - CASSEGGNRGNTIYF TGTGCCAGCAGTGAAGGAGGGAATCGTGGAAACACCATATATTTT
- TRBJ1-2 TRBV7-9 - CASSPPGGSGGYTF TGTGCCAGCAGCCCTCCGGGGGGATCAGGAGGCTACACCTTC
once TRBJ2-7 TRBV5-6 - CASSRRDRANSYEQYF TGTGCCAGCAGCCGGCGGGACAGAGCCAACTCCTACGAGCAGTACTTC
- TRBJ1-5 TRBV4-2 - CASSQGLPSNQPQHF TGTGCCAGCAGCCAAGGACTCCCAAGCAATCAGCCCCAGCATTTT
- TRBJ1-5 TRBV3-1/TRBV3-2 TRBD1 CASSQDLHRGPYQPQHF TGTGCCAGCAGCCAAGATCTGCACAGGGGGCCCTATCAGCCCCAGCATTTT
many TRBJ2-1 TRBV10-3 TRBD2 CAISELTSGSYEQFF TGTGCCATCAGTGAGTTGACTAGCGGGAGCTATGAGCAGTTCTTC
- TRBJ2-3 TRBV9 TRBD2 CASAFGGGSTDTQYF TGTGCCAGCGCCTTCGGGGGGGGCAGCACAGATACGCAGTATTTT
- TRBJ2-7 TRBV9 - CASSVQGLSYEQYF TGTGCCAGCAGCGTACAGGGACTCTCCTACGAGCAGTACTTC
- TRBJ2-1 TRBV28 - CASSLWGQLPYEQFF TGTGCCAGCAGTTTATGGGGACAACTTCCGTATGAGCAGTTCTTC
once TRBJ2-6 TRBV27 - CASSLSFSGANVLTF TGTGCCAGCAGTTTATCCTTCTCTGGGGCCAACGTCCTGACTTTC
- TRBJ1-1 TRBV6-5 - CASTRGNRAFF TGTGCCAGCACTCGAGGAAACCGGGCTTTCTTT
- TRBJ2-7 TRBV5-5 TRBD1 CASSPGQGPSPYEQYF TGTGCCAGCAGCCCGGGACAGGGCCCTTCCCCTTACGAGCAGTACTTC
- TRBJ1-4 TRBV3-1/TRBV3-2 - CASSRDRNEKLFF TGTGCCAGCAGCCGCGACAGAAATGAAAAACTGTTTTTT
- TRBJ2-5 TRBV10-3 TRBD2 CAISESGVAGPWGTQYF TGTGCCATCAGTGAGTCGGGAGTAGCGGGACCTTGGGGGACCCAGTACTTC
few TRBJ1-4 TRBV20-1 - CSAGGGGSGKLFF TGCAGTGCTGGTGGGGGGGGATCAGGAAAACTGTTTTTT
- TRBJ2-3 TRBV4-2 - CASSQGRGDRDTDTQYF TGTGCCAGCAGCCAAGGCAGGGGGGACAGAGACACAGATACGCAGTATTTT
- TRBJ2-7 TRBV30 - CASRESAKLYEQYF TGTGCTTCGCGGGAATCTGCAAAACTCTACGAGCAGTACTTC
- TRBJ1-6 TRBV7-9 TRBD1 CASSLGTGANSPLHF TGTGCCAGCAGCTTAGGGACAGGGGCTAATTCACCCCTCCACTTT
- TRBJ2-2 TRBV19 - CASSIGTGTGELFF TGTGCCAGTAGTATAGGAACGGGCACCGGGGAGCTGTTTTTT
few TRBJ2-2 TRBV7-9 - CASSLAHASSYTGELFF TGTGCCAGCAGCTTAGCGCATGCTAGTTCGTACACCGGGGAGCTGTTTTTT
- TRBJ2-2 TRBV7-8 - CASSLARFSSGELFF TGTGCCAGCAGCTTAGCGAGGTTTAGCTCCGGGGAGCTGTTTTTT
- TRBJ2-7 TRBV11-2 - CASSLEGRISYEQYF TGTGCCAGCAGCTTAGAGGGCAGGATATCCTACGAGCAGTACTTC
- TRBJ2-2 TRBV5-1 - CASSLVMASETNTGELFF TGCGCCAGCAGCTTGGTTATGGCTAGCGAAACGAACACCGGGGAGCTGTTTTTT
once TRBJ2-1 TRBV7-2 TRBD2 CASRRAGVMNEQFF TGTGCCAGCAGAAGGGCGGGGGTAATGAATGAGCAGTTCTTC
- TRBJ1-5 TRBV18 - CASSPPWSSGNQPQHF TGTGCCAGCTCACCACCTTGGAGCAGTGGCAATCAGCCCCAGCATTTT
- TRBJ2-7 TRBV15 TRBD1 CATGTGLTYEQYF TGTGCCACCGGGACAGGGCTAACCTACGAGCAGTACTTC
- TRBJ2-7 TRBV18 - CASSAKRGSYEQYF TGTGCCAGCTCAGCCAAACGGGGTTCCTACGAGCAGTACTTC
- TRBJ2-6 TRBV18 - CASSPERSGANVLTF TGTGCCAGCTCACCGGAGCGGTCTGGGGCCAACGTCCTGACTTTC
- TRBJ1-3 TRBV7-8 - CASSLVRGYGNTIYF TGTGCCAGCAGCTTAGTCAGGGGTTATGGAAACACCATATATTTT